These 25 T cell receptor beta chains share one sample of origin, sequenced in a study of cytomegalovirus exposure and HLA in healthy donors. Primers for the PCR totalled 60 Vbeta and 13 Jbeta. The table came from immunoSEQ multiplex PCR; TCRdb's copy has only in-frame clones and leaves some out. The sample yields about 190,000 clones, 70% to 75% seen once. Sequencing input: PBMCs. The receptors derive from a man aged 30 to 45 in good health and CMV-seropositive.

J is TRBJ2-5 and V is TRBV6-5; weak D call: TRBD1 (5 bases). CDR3 length: 15 amino acids. Per germline, CDR1 MNHEY and CDR2 SVGAGI. V was trimmed by 2 bases and J by 4 bases, leaving 14 bases between them. The CDR3 DNA is TGTGCCAGCAGTTACGACAGATCCCTCCCAGAGACCCAGTACTTC. Protein: CASSYDRSLPETQYF.

The rearrangement joins TRBV28 to TRBJ1-5; D is undetermined. Germline-derived CDR1 and CDR2 are MDHEN and SYDVKM. The V end lost 4 bases, the J end lost 0 bases, and 7 bases lay between the germline ends. The CDR3 has 14 residues. The CDR3 protein is CASSWQISNQPQHF. CDR3 sequence (DNA): TGTGCCAGCAGTTGGCAGATTAGCAATCAGCCCCAGCATTTT.

The chain recombines TRBV30 with TRBJ2-7; 9 bases are a match to TRBD1. Germline V gives CDR1 GTSNPN, CDR2 SVGIG (reference sequence). This CDR3 region has 15 residues. J lost 3 bases, V lost 5 bases, and 11 bases had no gene match. Here the CDR3 reads CAWLPQGQGHYEQYF. In DNA form, the CDR3 reads TGTGCCTGGCTCCCCCAAGGACAGGGGCACTACGAGCAGTACTTC.

The chain employs TRBV9 and TRBJ1-1; a weak D match, TRBD1 (5 bases). Trimming took 0 bases from V and 1 from J, leaving 10 bases between them. The CDR3 has 15 amino acids. In germline, CDR1 is SGDLS, CDR2 YYNGEE. The CDR3 protein is CASSVDGAANTEAFF. For the CDR3, the DNA is TGTGCCAGCAGCGTAGATGGGGCGGCGAACACTGAAGCTTTCTTT.

Only a few counts were recorded for this clone. The chain is built from TRBV19 and TRBJ1-1, with a weak D call TRBD1 (5 bases). Germline V gene sequence: CDR1 LNHDA, CDR2 SQIVND (reference sequence). The ends were cut back, 6 bases at V and 1 base at J, with 9 bases in the middle. The CDR3 extends over 13 amino acids. The CDR3 reads CASSLQENTEAFF. Here the CDR3 DNA reads TGTGCCAGTAGCCTACAGGAGAACACTGAAGCTTTCTTT.

Written as DNA, the CDR3 is TGTGCCAGCTCACCATACGTTAGCGGGACCTACAATGAGCAGTTCTTC. This gives the protein CASSPYVSGTYNEQFF. The chain combines TRBV18 with TRBJ2-1; TRBD2 matches at 8 bases. Germline CDR1 is KGHSH and CDR2 is LQKENI. V was clipped by 2 bases and J by 2 bases; unmatched bases: 5. CDR3 length: 16 residues.

V gene TRBV4-1 combines with J gene TRBJ2-3, with TRBD2 matching over 8 bases. V lost 3 bases and J lost 5; bases outside the gene matches: 7. CDR1 is MGHRA and CDR2 is YSYEKL in the germline V gene. This CDR3 is 15 amino acids long. The CDR3 nucleotides are TGCGCCAGCAGCCAGGGGACTAGAGTCGGAGATACGCAGTATTTT. It yields the protein CASSQGTRVGDTQYF.

This clone has a handful of counts. The chain carries TRBV27 and TRBJ1-3; D might be TRBD1 (5 bases). Trimming stripped 0 bases from V and 4 bases from J, with 7 bases between. The CDR3 sequence is 14 residues long. Germline V lookup: CDR1 MNHEY, CDR2 SMNVEV (reference sequence). The CDR3 is CASSLSRTGNTIYF. The CDR3 coding sequence is TGTGCCAGCAGTTTATCCAGGACAGGAAACACCATATATTTT.

With regard to this clone: At one end the junction does not follow the germline gene, possibly because of a read error. This chain links TRBV30 with TRBJ1-4, with D perhaps TRBD1 (5 bases). Looked up from germline, CDR1 is GTSNPN and CDR2 is SVGIG (reference sequence). The CDR3 is 11 residues long. The CDR3 region has the DNA TGTGCCTGGAGTGAAGGGCAGGGAATAACCTTT. It is translated as CAWSEGQGITF.

This chain joins TRBV10-2 and TRBJ2-3, with 8 bases aligning to TRBD2. With V trimmed by 5 bases and J by 2 bases, 3 bases remained unmatched. Germline CDR1 reads WSHSY; CDR2 reads SAAADI. The CDR3 totals 14 residues. The CDR3 DNA reads TGCGCCAGCAGTCCGGGACTAGACACAGATACGCAGTATTTT. It is translated as CASSPGLDTDTQYF.

The genes are TRBV13 and TRBJ2-4; TRBD2 matches 7 bases. The V gene end was trimmed by 4 bases and the J gene end by 9 bases; junction bases not matched to a gene: 12. This CDR3 is built from 15 residues. Looked up from germline, CDR1 is PRHDT and CDR2 is FYEKMQ (reference sequence). CDR3 sequence: CASSSAPLGEGIQYF. The CDR3 DNA is TGTGCCAGCAGCTCCGCTCCTCTTGGGGAGGGCATTCAGTACTTC.

The rearrangement joins TRBV5-8 to TRBJ2-7; 10 bases match TRBD1. Trimming removed 4 bases from V and 3 bases from J; junction bases left unmatched: 7. Germline loops: CDR1 SGHTS, CDR2 YDEGEE. The CDR3 extends over 15 amino acids. The chain's CDR3 is CASSRQGAFHYEQYF. The CDR3 DNA is TGTGCCAGCAGCCGACAGGGGGCGTTTCACTACGAGCAGTACTTC.

This clone was counted a few times. The chain employs TRBV7-3 and TRBJ2-5; 10 bases are a match to TRBD2. This CDR3 is built from 18 residues. Germline values: CDR1 SGHTA, CDR2 FQGTGA. The trim removed 1 base at V and 3 bases at J, leaving 11 bases unmatched. The chain's CDR3 is CASSLKGLAGVGKETQYF. The DNA for the CDR3 is TGTGCCAGCAGCTTAAAGGGCCTAGCGGGAGTCGGGAAAGAGACCCAGTACTTC.

V is TRBV6-1 and J is TRBJ1-3; maybe TRBD1 (6 bases). Trimming took off 6 bases at V and 2 bases at J, with 14 bases between the two ends. Germline V gives CDR1 MNHNS, CDR2 SASEGT. The CDR3 spans 15 residues. The CDR3 bases are TGTGCCAGCAGCTCCAGGGGTAACGCTGGAAACACCATATATTTT. Translating gives CASSSRGNAGNTIYF.

This chain links TRBV9 with TRBJ2-7; 8 bases match TRBD2. Germline V gives CDR1 SGDLS, CDR2 YYNGEE. Unmatched junction bases numbered 7, after V lost 2 bases and J lost 6 bases. This CDR3 comprises 14 residues. This CDR3 is CASSVSAGGPEQYF. DNA for the CDR3: TGTGCCAGCAGCGTGAGTGCGGGGGGCCCCGAGCAGTACTTC.

The V gene is TRBV19, the J gene TRBJ2-1, with 10 bases matching TRBD1. Losses at the gene ends were 4 bases for V and 4 bases for J; bases not matched to a gene: 4. There are 15 residues in the CDR3. The germline CDR1 and CDR2 sequences are LNHDA and SQIVND (reference sequence). The CDR3 region is CASSTDRGRYNEQFF. CDR3 nucleotides: TGTGCCAGTAGTACAGACAGGGGGCGATACAATGAGCAGTTCTTC.

The chain combines TRBV10-3 with TRBJ2-1; D perhaps matches TRBD2 (5 bases). This CDR3 is 16 amino acids long. V shed 4 bases and J shed 0 bases, with 13 bases lying between them. Germline CDR1 is ENHRY and CDR2 is SYGVKD. The CDR3 nucleotides are TGTGCCATCAGTGTAGGGTTGGGGAGCTCCTACAATGAGCAGTTCTTC. This codes for CAISVGLGSSYNEQFF.

This CDR3 is CASSRGLAGGSWYNEQFF. The CDR3 DNA sequence: TGTGCCAGCAGCCGGGGACTAGCGGGAGGTTCTTGGTACAATGAGCAGTTCTTC. The chain is built from TRBV14 and TRBJ2-1; 15 bases are a match to TRBD2. The V gene end was trimmed by 4 bases and the J gene end by 4 bases; junction bases not matched to a gene: 8. CDR1 is SGHDN, CDR2 FVKESK, per germline. The CDR3 is 18 amino acids.

This chain uses TRBV28 with TRBJ1-5; D is perhaps TRBD1 (5 bases). V was shortened by 3 bases and J by 0 bases, with 12 bases between the two germline ends. The germline CDR1 and CDR2 sequences are MDHEN and SYDVKM. This CDR3 spans 16 amino acids. CDR3 nucleotides: TGTGCCAGCAGTTTCACCGGGGGTTTTAGCAATCAGCCCCAGCATTTT. Translation gives CASSFTGGFSNQPQHF.

This clone has a handful of counts. The CDR3, as DNA: TGTGCCAGCAGCTTGGACCCAGGGGACGGGTCACCCCTCCACTTT. Amino acids: CASSLDPGDGSPLHF. The V call is TRBV5-4, the J call TRBJ1-6; TRBD1 is a possible D gene (6 bases). The CDR3 runs to 15 residues. The V end was cut by 0 bases, the J end by 10 bases, with 14 bases between. Germline lookup yields CDR1 SGHNT and CDR2 YYREEE (reference sequence).

The rearrangement uses TRBV6-5 and TRBJ1-6; D is ambiguous. Germline V gene lookup returns CDR1 MNHEY and CDR2 SVGAGI. The length of the CDR3 is 16 residues. V lost 0 bases and J lost 3, with 9 bases in between. CDR3 sequence reads: CASSYSGSLYNSPLHF. As DNA, the CDR3 is TGTGCCAGCAGTTACTCAGGGAGTCTCTATAATTCACCCCTCCACTTT.

V is TRBV7-9 and J is TRBJ1-5, with D maybe TRBD1 (5 bases). This CDR3 is built from 14 residues. Germline lookup yields CDR1 SEHNR and CDR2 FQNEAQ (reference sequence). V lost 2 bases, J lost 3 bases, and 8 bases lay in between. CDR3 sequence reads: CASSLQGVNQPQHF. The CDR3 DNA reads TGTGCCAGCAGCTTACAAGGGGTCAATCAGCCCCAGCATTTT.

This chain links TRBV4-3 with TRBJ2-3; D remains unclear. The CDR3 has 15 residues. Looked up from germline, CDR1 is LGHNA and CDR2 is YSLEER. The V end was cut by 0 bases, the J end by 0 bases, with 7 bases between. The CDR3 region is CASSQDFRSTDTQYF. Written as DNA, the CDR3 is TGCGCCAGCAGCCAAGATTTCCGGAGCACAGATACGCAGTATTTT.

This clone was counted once. V gene TRBV13 combines with J gene TRBJ2-7; 14 bases match TRBD2. The V gene's germline CDR1 is PRHDT and CDR2 FYEKMQ (reference sequence). The CDR3 consists of 17 residues. V was pared by 4 bases and J by 1 base, with 6 bases of the junction left unmatched. The CDR3 DNA reads TGTGCCAGCAGCTCCTCCGGGACTAGCGGGGGATCCTACGAGCAGTACTTC. Translated, it gives CASSSSGTSGGSYEQYF.

This rearrangement joins TRBV9 to TRBJ2-1, with 9 nucleotides matching TRBD2. V was clipped by 3 bases and J by 6 bases; unmatched bases: 7. Germline V gene data show CDR1 as SGDLS and CDR2 as YYNGEE. This CDR3 comprises 15 residues. For the CDR3, the DNA is TGTGCCAGCAGCGCGGGGACTAGCTTTCCCAATGAGCAGTTCTTC. Encoded protein: CASSAGTSFPNEQFF.